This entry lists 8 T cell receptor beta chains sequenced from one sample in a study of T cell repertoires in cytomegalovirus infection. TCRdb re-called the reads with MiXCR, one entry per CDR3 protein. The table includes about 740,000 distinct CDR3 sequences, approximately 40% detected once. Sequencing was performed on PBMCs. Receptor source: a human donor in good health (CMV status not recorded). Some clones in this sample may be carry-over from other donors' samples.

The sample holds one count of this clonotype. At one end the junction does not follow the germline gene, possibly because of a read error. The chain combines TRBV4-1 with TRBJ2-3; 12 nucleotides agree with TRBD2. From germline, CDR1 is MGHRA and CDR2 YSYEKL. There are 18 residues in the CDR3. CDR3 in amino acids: CASTQGKLLAGGADTQYF. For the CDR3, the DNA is TGCGCCAGCACCCAAGGAAAACTACTAGCGGGAGGTGCAGATACGCAGTATTTT.

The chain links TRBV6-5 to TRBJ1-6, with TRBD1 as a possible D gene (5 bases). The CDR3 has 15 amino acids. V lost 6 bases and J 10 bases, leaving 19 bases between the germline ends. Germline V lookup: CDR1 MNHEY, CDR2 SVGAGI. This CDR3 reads CASSPTGGGRSPLHF. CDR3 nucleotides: TGTGCCAGCAGCCCTACGGGGGGAGGGCGATCACCCCTCCACTTT.

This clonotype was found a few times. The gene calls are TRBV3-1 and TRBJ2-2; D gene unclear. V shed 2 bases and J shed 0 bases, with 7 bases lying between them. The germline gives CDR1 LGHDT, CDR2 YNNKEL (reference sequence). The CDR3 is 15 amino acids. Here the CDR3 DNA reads TGTGCCAGCAGCCAACGCCGGGCGAACACCGGGGAGCTGTTTTTT. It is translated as CASSQRRANTGELFF.

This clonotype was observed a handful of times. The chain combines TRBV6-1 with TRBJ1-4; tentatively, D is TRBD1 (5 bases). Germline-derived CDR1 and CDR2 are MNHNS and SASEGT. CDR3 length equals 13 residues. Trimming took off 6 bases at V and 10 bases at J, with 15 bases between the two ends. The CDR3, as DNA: TGTGCCAGCAGCTCAGGGAACAGCGGAAAACTGTTTTTT. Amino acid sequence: CASSSGNSGKLFF.

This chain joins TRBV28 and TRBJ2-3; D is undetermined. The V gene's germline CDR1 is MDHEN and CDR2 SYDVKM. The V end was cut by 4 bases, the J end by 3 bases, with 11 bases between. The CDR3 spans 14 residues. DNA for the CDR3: TGTGCCAGCAGTTCCAGGCGAAAAACAGATACGCAGTATTTT. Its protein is CASSSRRKTDTQYF.

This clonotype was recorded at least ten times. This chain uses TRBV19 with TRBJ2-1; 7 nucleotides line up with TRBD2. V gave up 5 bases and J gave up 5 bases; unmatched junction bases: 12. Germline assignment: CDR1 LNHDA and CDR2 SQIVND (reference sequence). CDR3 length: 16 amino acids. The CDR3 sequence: CASSWVASGKNNEQFF. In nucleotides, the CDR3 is TGTGCCAGTAGTTGGGTTGCAAGCGGGAAGAACAATGAGCAGTTCTTC.

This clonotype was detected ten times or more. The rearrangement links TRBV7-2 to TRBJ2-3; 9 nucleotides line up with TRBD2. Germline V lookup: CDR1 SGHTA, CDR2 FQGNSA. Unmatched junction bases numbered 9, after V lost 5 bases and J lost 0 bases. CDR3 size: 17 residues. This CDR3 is CASSPTPTSGSTDTQYF. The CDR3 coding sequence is TGTGCCAGCAGCCCGACACCGACTAGCGGTAGCACAGATACGCAGTATTTT.

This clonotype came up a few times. Here the CDR3 reads CASSELQNTEAFF. CDR3 nucleotide sequence: TGTGCCAGCAGTGAACTCCAGAACACTGAAGCTTTCTTT. The chain uses TRBV6-1 and TRBJ1-1; no clear D. V lost 2 bases, J lost 1 base, and 5 bases lay in between. CDR1 MNHNS and CDR2 SASEGT come from the germline V gene. The CDR3 extends over 13 amino acids.